The clone carrying this T cell receptor beta chain was found many times. Its antigen is unknown. The data were taken from a study of blood T cells in healthy people across ages. Across the study: T cells yielded about one barcoded beta molecule per two cells through template switching. Study outcomes and limitations: The authors considered diversity estimates from one million T cells to be underestimates. There were more naive CD4+ cells and higher diversity in long-lived donors than in aged donors.

A second PCR of about 7 to 11 cycles used a sample-barcoded 5' primer and a J-beta primer mix. TCRdb fed the 5' RACE reads into MiXCR, producing one record per CDR3 protein. This table holds some 1.5 million distinct CDR3 sequences, roughly 27% found once. The sample comprised blood. This sequence was found in a woman aged 25 to 45 in good health.

CDR3 nucleotide sequence: TGTGCCAGCAGCTTAGAGGCTAACACAGATACGCAGTATTTT. The encoded protein is CASSLEANTDTQYF. This chain joins TRBV7-2 and TRBJ2-3, with D unresolved. This CDR3 region has 14 residues. Looked up from germline, CDR1 is SGHTA and CDR2 is FQGNSA. V was pared by 1 base and J by 2 bases, with 7 bases between. Together with reference TRBV7-2 and TRBJ2-3, the CDR3 gives the full variable domain: GAGVSQSPSNKVTEKGKDVELRCDPISGHTALYWYRQSLGQGLEFLIYFQGNSAPDKSGLPSDRFSAERTGGSVSTLTIQRTQQEDSAVYLCASSLEANTDTQYFGPGTRLTVL.